The clone carrying this T cell receptor (beta chain) was seen a handful of times. Recent vaccinations or acute infections were absent in the healthy HIV-negative adult donors. Every one of the donors was a Caucasian adult that lived in Nashville, Tennessee. Sorted-subset replicate PCR reactions contained 150 to 200 ng DNA, corresponding to approximately 30,000 T cell genomes. Clones were sequenced by immunoSEQ multiplex PCR, and TCRdb holds only the in-frame ones, with some missing. The table records some 980,000 clones, 76% of them present only once. These data come from a study of shared clonotypes between healthy human individuals. The CDR3 consists of 14 residues. Trimming at V came to 6 bases and at J to 5 bases, leaving 8 bases not matched to a gene. In germline, CDR1 is MNHEY, CDR2 SVGAGI.

Sample: memory CD4+ T cells sorted from blood. Noted subset: CD45RA-negative fraction. This sequence was found in a man between 18 and 29 years old in good health. This sequence joins TRBV6-5 and TRBJ1-1; 8 bases align to TRBD1. CDR3 region: CASRDRGRGTEAFF. The CDR3 nucleotides read TGTGCCAGCAGAGACAGGGGCCGGGGTACTGAAGCTTTCTTT.